The 25 T cell receptor beta chains reported below all come from one sample, sequenced in a study of chemoradiotherapy in HPV16-positive cancers. The assay was immunoSEQ multiplex PCR, and TCRdb's table has in-frame clones only and misses some. The data show more than 6,000 clones, about nine tenths seen once. Sequencing was performed on tumor tissue, taken from a patient who underwent chemoradiotherapy. These receptors all come from a human donor with HPV-associated anogenital cancer.

The CDR3: CASSPLQGGYEQYF. CDR3 in DNA: TGTGCCAGCTCACCACTACAGGGGGGGTACGAGCAGTACTTC. The rearrangement uses TRBV18 and TRBJ2-7; TRBD1 is a possible D gene (8 bases). V lost 1 base and J 4 bases, leaving 11 bases between the germline ends. The CDR3 is 14 residues long. Germline loops: CDR1 KGHSH, CDR2 LQKENI.

The rearrangement uses TRBV2 and TRBJ1-1; no firm D call. Germline V CDR1 and CDR2: SNHLY, FYNNEI. V lost 2 bases to trimming and J lost 3 bases, with 13 bases between them. The CDR3 has 15 residues. Here the CDR3 DNA reads TGTGCCAGCAGTGAACAGAGGGTCTTTCACACTGAAGCTTTCTTT. This translates into CASSEQRVFHTEAFF. Variable domain in full (rest from reference TRBV2 and TRBJ1-1): EPEVTQTPSHQVTQMGQEVILRCVPISNHLYFYWYRQILGQKVEFLVSFYNNEISEKSEIFDDQFSVERPDGSNFTLKIRSTKLEDSAMYFCASSEQRVFHTEAFFGQGTRLTVV.

The V gene is TRBV2, the J gene TRBJ1-5; 8 bases map to TRBD1. V lost 1 base, J lost 4 bases, and 0 bases stayed unmatched. CDR1 is SNHLY and CDR2 is FYNNEI in the germline V gene. This CDR3 region has 14 residues. CDR3 region: CASSEDRGNQPQHF. DNA of the CDR3: TGTGCCAGCAGTGAAGACAGGGGGAATCAGCCCCAGCATTTT. The whole variable domain, filled in from reference TRBV2 and TRBJ1-5, reads EPEVTQTPSHQVTQMGQEVILRCVPISNHLYFYWYRQILGQKVEFLVSFYNNEISEKSEIFDDQFSVERPDGSNFTLKIRSTKLEDSAMYFCASSEDRGNQPQHFGDGTRLSIL.

This clone was observed once. The rearrangement joins TRBV5-1 to TRBJ2-3; D is uncertain. Germline lookup yields CDR1 SGHRS and CDR2 YFSETQ. The CDR3 is made up of 12 amino acids. V shed 0 bases and J shed 6 bases, with 5 bases lying between them. This chain's CDR3 is CASSLGGDTQYF. The CDR3 nucleotides read TGCGCCAGCAGCTTGGGTGGGGATACGCAGTATTTT.

The V gene is TRBV19, the J gene TRBJ1-4, with no clear D. V was trimmed by 5 bases and J by 8 bases, leaving 6 bases between them. Germline loops: CDR1 LNHDA, CDR2 SQIVND (reference sequence). The CDR3 contains 11 residues. CDR3: CASSSVEKLFF. CDR3 coding DNA: TGTGCCAGTAGTTCAGTGGAAAAACTGTTTTTT.

This clone was picked up a small number of times. The rearrangement links TRBV11-3 to TRBJ2-7; 9 bases agree with TRBD2. The junction had 6 bases not matched to a gene; V was cut back by 4 bases and J by 2 bases. CDR1 is SGHNT, CDR2 YENEEA, per germline. This CDR3 contains 15 residues. This CDR3 is CASSYATSGAYEQYF. The CDR3 bases are TGTGCCAGCAGCTACGCGACTAGCGGAGCCTACGAGCAGTACTTC.

The rearrangement uses TRBV2 and TRBJ2-7; a weak D match, TRBD2 (7 bases). Germline CDR1 is SNHLY and CDR2 is FYNNEI. The CDR3 loop spans 16 amino acids. With 5 bases removed from V and 9 bases from J, the gap between germline ends came to 26 bases. The CDR3 region is CASSFPTGREQGGQYF. The CDR3 bases are TGTGCCAGCAGTTTCCCCACAGGGAGGGAGCAGGGAGGGCAGTACTTC. Based on the CDR3 plus reference TRBV2 and TRBJ2-7, the full variable domain is EPEVTQTPSHQVTQMGQEVILRCVPISNHLYFYWYRQILGQKVEFLVSFYNNEISEKSEIFDDQFSVERPDGSNFTLKIRSTKLEDSAMYFCASSFPTGREQGGQYFGPGTRLTVT.

This clone was detected once. This chain links TRBV11-3 with TRBJ2-3; a weak D match, TRBD2 (5 bases). The CDR3 extends over 14 amino acids. V dropped 1 base and J dropped 4 bases, with 9 bases sitting between them. CDR1 SGHNT and CDR2 YENEEA come from the germline V gene. The CDR3 sequence: CASSLGSSADTQYF. In DNA, the CDR3 is TGTGCCAGCAGCTTAGGGAGTAGCGCAGATACGCAGTATTTT.

This chain joins TRBV14 and TRBJ2-5; D gene ambiguous. V dropped 0 bases and J dropped 4 bases, with 12 bases sitting between them. This CDR3 contains 15 residues. Germline V CDR1 and CDR2: SGHDN, FVKESK. The CDR3 sequence is CASSQDRAWRETQYF. The DNA of the CDR3 is TGTGCCAGCAGCCAAGATCGTGCGTGGCGAGAGACCCAGTACTTC.

This chain uses TRBV18 with TRBJ1-2; D is unresolved. Germline values: CDR1 KGHSH, CDR2 LQKENI. V was shortened by 3 bases and J by 6 bases, with 14 bases between the two germline ends. This CDR3 comprises 14 residues. The CDR3 DNA follows: TGTGCCAGCTCACCGATCGAGGGTGGTCATGGCTACACCTTC. Translating it yields CASSPIEGGHGYTF. Supplemented by reference TRBV18 and TRBJ1-2, the full variable domain reads NAGVMQNPRHLVRRRGQEARLRCSPMKGHSHVYWYRQLPEEGLKFMVYLQKENIIDESGMPKERFSAEFPKEGPSILRIQQVVRGDSAAYFCASSPIEGGHGYTFGSGTRLTVV.

CDR3 in amino acids: CASSGGVGAWEQFF. In nucleotides, the CDR3 is TGTGCCAGCAGTGGTGGAGTGGGGGCTTGGGAGCAGTTCTTC. The chain combines TRBV2 with TRBJ2-1, with TRBD1 as a possible D gene (6 bases). This CDR3 has 14 amino acids. Germline V CDR1 and CDR2: SNHLY, FYNNEI. V lost 4 bases, J lost 10 bases, and 17 bases lay in between. Using reference TRBV2 and TRBJ2-1 for the parts outside the CDR3, the full variable domain is EPEVTQTPSHQVTQMGQEVILRCVPISNHLYFYWYRQILGQKVEFLVSFYNNEISEKSEIFDDQFSVERPDGSNFTLKIRSTKLEDSAMYFCASSGGVGAWEQFFGPGTRLTVL.

The J gene is TRBJ2-1, the V gene TRBV10-2; 8 bases are a match to TRBD2. V was clipped by 3 bases and J by 9 bases; unmatched bases: 13. CDR3 length: 16 amino acids. CDR1 WSHSY and CDR2 SAAADI come from the germline V gene. This CDR3 reads CASSDESKRERGEQFF. The DNA for the CDR3 is TGCGCCAGCAGTGATGAGTCGAAGCGGGAGAGGGGTGAGCAGTTCTTC.

CDR3 coding DNA: TGTGCCAGCAGCTTTGAACAGATCACAGATACGCAGTATTTT. Its protein product is CASSFEQITDTQYF. The J gene is TRBJ2-3, the V gene TRBV7-2, with unresolved D. The V end was cut by 3 bases, the J end by 2 bases, with 9 bases between. CDR3 length: 14 amino acids. Germline CDR1 SGHTA, CDR2 FQGNSA.

This clone was detected a few times. This chain joins TRBV2 and TRBJ1-5, with D possibly TRBD1 on 6 matching bases. Germline V gene lookup returns CDR1 SNHLY and CDR2 FYNNEI. Between the trimmed V and J ends, which lost 5 bases and 4 bases, there was a span of 9 bases. The CDR3 covers 13 residues. CDR3 protein: CASSLTGNQPQHF. CDR3 coding DNA: TGTGCCAGCAGTTTAACAGGGAATCAGCCCCAGCATTTT.

The rearrangement links TRBV6-1 to TRBJ2-2, with TRBD1 matching over 7 bases. The CDR3 consists of 13 residues. Germline loops: CDR1 MNHNS, CDR2 SASEGT. V lost 10 bases, J lost 4 bases, and 6 bases stayed unmatched. The CDR3 nucleotides read TGTGCCACCCAACAGGGGCTCACCGGGGAGCTGTTTTTT. Translation gives CATQQGLTGELFF.

The CDR3, as DNA: TGCGCCAGCAGCCAAGAAATTATTAGCGGGAGGTACAATGAGCAGTTCTTC. Residues: CASSQEIISGRYNEQFF. The chain has TRBV4-3 and TRBJ2-1, with TRBD2 identical over 10 bases. The V and J ends lost 0 bases and 4 bases, in that order; junction bases with no gene match: 6. Germline assignment: CDR1 LGHNA and CDR2 YSLEER. The CDR3 has 17 residues.

The chain employs TRBV11-3 and TRBJ2-7; the match to TRBD1 covers 8 bases. Germline loops: CDR1 SGHNT, CDR2 YENEEA. The junction had 8 bases not matched to a gene; V was cut back by 2 bases and J by 5 bases. The CDR3 totals 15 residues. The CDR3 loop reads CASSLLFDRGHEQYF. The CDR3 nucleotides read TGTGCCAGCAGCTTACTCTTCGACAGGGGCCACGAGCAGTACTTC.

The chain joins TRBV11-2 to TRBJ2-7; tentatively, D is TRBD1 or TRBD2 (5 bases each). The germline V and J ends were trimmed by 5 bases and 4 bases, with 12 bases remaining between them. This CDR3 spans 13 amino acids. CDR1 and CDR2 from the germline V gene are SGHAT and FQNNGV. CDR3 in amino acids: CASSGPGRYEQYF. The CDR3 nucleotides read TGTGCCAGCAGCGGCCCGGGACGTTACGAGCAGTACTTC.

The V call is TRBV7-2, the J call TRBJ2-7; 10 positions match TRBD2. V lost 2 bases, J lost 11 bases, and 6 bases stayed unmatched. The CDR3 runs to 13 residues. The germline gives CDR1 SGHTA, CDR2 FQGNSA. The CDR3 here is CASSLPSGSFKYF. The CDR3 DNA is TGTGCCAGCAGCTTACCTAGCGGGAGTTTTAAGTACTTC. The complete variable domain, with remaining parts taken from reference TRBV7-2 and TRBJ2-7, reads GAGVSQSPSNKVTEKGKDVELRCDPISGHTALYWYRQSLGQGLEFLIYFQGNSAPDKSGLPSDRFSAERTGGSVSTLTIQRTQQEDSAVYLCASSLPSGSFKYFGPGTRLTVT.

This chain joins TRBV9 and TRBJ2-2; D not resolved. The germline gives CDR1 SGDLS, CDR2 YYNGEE. This CDR3 contains 16 residues. V lost 5 bases and J lost 0, with 14 bases in between. The CDR3 reads CASSHLGQTNTGELFF. DNA for the CDR3: TGTGCCAGCAGTCATCTCGGGCAGACGAACACCGGGGAGCTGTTTTTT.

The chain carries TRBV11-2 and TRBJ2-3, with TRBD2 identical over 9 bases. This CDR3 has 15 residues. V was clipped by 2 bases and J by 3 bases; unmatched bases: 3. Germline assignment: CDR1 SGHAT and CDR2 FQNNGV. Here the CDR3 DNA reads TGTGCCAGCAGCTTATCGGCGGGAGGGACAGATACGCAGTATTTT. It codes for CASSLSAGGTDTQYF.

The chain links TRBV20-1 to TRBJ1-1, with D unclear. The CDR3 spans 11 residues. Trimming removed 2 bases at V and 6 bases at J, with 7 bases between. The V gene's germline CDR1 is DFQATT and CDR2 SNEGSKA (reference sequence). The CDR3: CSARSDSEAFF. DNA for the CDR3: TGCAGTGCTAGATCGGATTCTGAAGCTTTCTTT.

The genes are TRBV14 and TRBJ1-5; the D gene is possibly TRBD1 (5 bases). The V end was cut by 11 bases, the J end by 5 bases, with 19 bases between. Germline CDR1 and CDR2: SGHDN and FVKESK. CDR3 length: 14 amino acids. The CDR3, as DNA: TGTGCCGGGGACGGACTGCGCAAAGATCAGCCCCAGCATTTT. It is translated as CAGDGLRKDQPQHF.

The V call is TRBV14, the J call TRBJ2-1; 8 bases fit TRBD2. Germline loops: CDR1 SGHDN, CDR2 FVKESK. Trimming at V came to 4 bases and at J to 10 bases, leaving 3 bases not matched to a gene. This CDR3 spans 12 amino acids. The CDR3 region is CASSPKREEQFF. The CDR3 nucleotides are TGTGCCAGCAGCCCGAAGCGGGAGGAGCAGTTCTTC.

The chain uses TRBV12-5 and TRBJ1-4; no definite D call. The germline V and J ends were trimmed by 9 bases and 7 bases, with 12 bases remaining between them. CDR3 length equals 12 residues. From germline, CDR1 is LGHNT and CDR2 FRNRAP. CDR3 residues: CASSSRAEKLFF. CDR3 bases: TGTGCTAGCAGCTCTAGGGCTGAAAAACTGTTTTTT.